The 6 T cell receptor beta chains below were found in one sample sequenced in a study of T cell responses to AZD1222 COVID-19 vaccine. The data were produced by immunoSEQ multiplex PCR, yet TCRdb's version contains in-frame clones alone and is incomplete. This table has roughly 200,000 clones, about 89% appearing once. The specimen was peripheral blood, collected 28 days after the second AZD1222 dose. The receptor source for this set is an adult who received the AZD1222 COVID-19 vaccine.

The CDR3 DNA reads TGCAGCGTTAACGCACGAGAAGCTTTCTTT. Amino acids: CSVNAREAFF. This chain uses TRBV29-1 with TRBJ1-1; the D is unclear. The V and J ends lost 5 bases and 8 bases respectively, with 9 bases between them. The germline V gene has CDR1 SQVTM and CDR2 ANQGSEA. This CDR3 contains 10 residues.

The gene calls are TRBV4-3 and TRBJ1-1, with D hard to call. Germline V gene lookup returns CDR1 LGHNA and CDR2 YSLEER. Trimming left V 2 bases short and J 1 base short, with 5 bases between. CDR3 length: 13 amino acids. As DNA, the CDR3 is TGCGCCAGCAGCCAACAGGAGAACACTGAAGCTTTCTTT. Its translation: CASSQQENTEAFF.

As DNA, the CDR3 is TGTGCCAGCAGCGTAGGAGGCAGGGCCGAGACCCAGTACTTC. Translating gives CASSVGGRAETQYF. This chain joins TRBV9 and TRBJ2-5; D is perhaps TRBD1 (5 bases). The CDR3 loop spans 14 amino acids. Germline-derived CDR1 and CDR2 are SGDLS and YYNGEE. V lost 0 bases and J lost 5, with 11 bases in between.

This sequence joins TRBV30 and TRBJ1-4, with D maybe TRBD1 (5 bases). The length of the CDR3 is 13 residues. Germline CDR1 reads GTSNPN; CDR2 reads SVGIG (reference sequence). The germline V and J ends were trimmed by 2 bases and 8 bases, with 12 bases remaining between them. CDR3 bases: TGTGCCTGGAGTCGGGGGAGTCCGGAAAAACTGTTTTTT. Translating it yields CAWSRGSPEKLFF.

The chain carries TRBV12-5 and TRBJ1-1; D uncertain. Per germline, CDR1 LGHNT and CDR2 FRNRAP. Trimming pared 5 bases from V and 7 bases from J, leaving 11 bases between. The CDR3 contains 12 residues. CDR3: CASGPGSYEAFF. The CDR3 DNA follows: TGTGCTAGTGGTCCCGGATCTTATGAAGCTTTCTTT.

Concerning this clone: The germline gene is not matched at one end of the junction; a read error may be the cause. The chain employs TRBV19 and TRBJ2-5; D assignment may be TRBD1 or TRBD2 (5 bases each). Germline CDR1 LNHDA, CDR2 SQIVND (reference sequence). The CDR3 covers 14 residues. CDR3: CASSIAGTQGTQYF. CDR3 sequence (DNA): TGTGCCAGTAGTATAGCGGGGACCCAAGGGACCCAGTACTTC.